This TCR beta chain was documented in a study of T cells in Graves' hyperthyroidism and ophthalmopathy. Germline lookup yields CDR1 SQVTM and CDR2 ANQGSEA. The ends lost 7 bases at V and 7 bases at J; junction bases unmatched: 9. The CDR3 totals 13 residues. The TCR beta CDR3 regions underwent amplification using RNA transcripts as the source. TCR CDR3 underwent first-round RT-PCR with the HTBI primer set. Using its own MiXCR run on the multiplex PCR reads, TCRdb lists one record per CDR3 protein. The table records about 510,000 distinct CDR3 sequences, 46% of them present only once. Study observations and caveats: Through a model of 13 V-J features, ophthalmopathy was separated from stable hyperthyroidism. It was a median approximately 7.1 months before onset that the model predicted ophthalmopathy.

As to this clonotype: Its antigen is unidentified.

The clonotype was recovered from an adult woman with Graves' disease, either hyperthyroidism or ophthalmopathy (not recorded which). The source material was peripheral blood or thyroid tissue (not recorded which). V gene TRBV29-1 combines with J gene TRBJ1-2, with 10 bases that match TRBD1. CDR3 region: CSGGRQGARGYTF. CDR3 DNA: TGCAGCGGCGGGAGACAGGGGGCTCGTGGCTACACCTTC.